The text below deals with one TCR beta chain. The antigen is unknown. The data originate from a study of cytomegalovirus exposure and HLA in healthy donors. In the study overall: Samples from HLA-typed donors yielded about 85 million unique TCRs in an early data release. Study-wide results and caveats: According to the study, around 160 TCR beta chains were cytomegalovirus-associated.

The PCR contained 60 Vbeta and 13 Jbeta primers. Some clones are missing from TCRdb's copy, which holds only in-frame ones; the method was immunoSEQ multiplex PCR. The sample lists under 120,000 clones; 65% to 80% were seen once. With V trimmed by 5 bases and J by 6 bases, 9 bases remained unmatched. The V gene's germline CDR1 is SGHNT and CDR2 YENEEA. The CDR3 extends over 16 amino acids. The chain couples TRBV11-3 to TRBJ2-3; 12 nucleotides match TRBD1. The sequence came from a woman between 40 and 55 years old in good health and CMV-seronegative. Sequenced: PBMCs. The CDR3, as DNA: TGTGCCAGCAGCCCAACCGGGACAGGGGGCGCGGATACGCAGTATTTT. As protein: CASSPTGTGGADTQYF.